The 25 T cell receptor beta chains given below trace back to one sample, sequenced in a study of T cells after yellow fever vaccination. TCRdb analysed the 5' RACE reads with MiXCR anew, one entry per CDR3 protein. Of a few hundred thousand distinct CDR3 sequences listed, 7% to 10% are singletons. Sequenced material: PBMCs, taken about 41 days after the first yellow fever vaccination. The receptors come from a man in his late teens or twenties who received the YFV17D yellow fever vaccine.

J is TRBJ2-5 and V is TRBV20-1; D may be TRBD1 or TRBD2 (5 bases each). This CDR3 has 16 amino acids. V lost 1 base, J lost 1 base, and 16 bases lay in between. Per germline, CDR1 DFQATT and CDR2 SNEGSKA (reference sequence). The CDR3 here is CSARGGPGTSQETQYF. The CDR3 DNA is TGCAGTGCTAGAGGAGGACCCGGGACCTCCCAAGAGACCCAGTACTTC.

This clonotype was seen more than once but under ten times. V and J are TRBV20-1 and TRBJ2-3; D possibly matches TRBD1 or TRBD2 (5 bases each). Germline-derived CDR1 and CDR2 are DFQATT and SNEGSKA (reference sequence). Trimming took 5 bases from V and 2 from J, leaving 11 bases between them. The CDR3 contains 13 residues. The CDR3, as DNA: TGCAGTGCTTCCGGGACGGTCACAGATACGCAGTATTTT. Its protein product is CSASGTVTDTQYF.

This clonotype has a handful of counts. The rearrangement uses TRBV12-3 or TRBV12-4 and TRBJ2-2; a weak D match, TRBD2 (7 bases). This CDR3 region has 15 residues. V dropped 5 bases and J dropped 4 bases, with 14 bases sitting between them. The CDR3: CASSLSRGGTGELFF. The CDR3 nucleotides are TGTGCCAGCAGTCTAAGTAGGGGGGGCACCGGGGAGCTGTTTTTT.

The chain joins TRBV29-1 to TRBJ2-6, with unresolved D. The CDR3 has 14 amino acids. Trimming shortened V by 3 bases and J by 0 bases, and 6 bases separated the two germline ends. Germline CDR1 is SQVTM and CDR2 is ANQGSEA. Here the CDR3 reads CSVDGPSGANVLTF. The DNA for the CDR3 is TGCAGCGTTGACGGTCCCTCTGGGGCCAACGTCCTGACTTTC.

This chain links TRBV5-1 with TRBJ2-7, with D uncertain. CDR1 is SGHRS and CDR2 is YFSETQ in the germline V gene. This CDR3 spans 14 amino acids. V was pared by 0 bases and J by 0 bases, with 7 bases between. The CDR3 coding sequence is TGCGCCAGCAGCTTGGGCCCCAGCTCCTACGAGCAGTACGTC. Protein product: CASSLGPSSYEQYV.

This clonotype was counted at least ten times. J is TRBJ2-3 and V is TRBV20-1; TRBD2 matches 8 bases. V was clipped by 5 bases and J by 1 base; unmatched bases: 8. The CDR3 contains 15 residues. The germline gives CDR1 DFQATT, CDR2 SNEGSKA (reference sequence). Here the CDR3 DNA reads TGCAGTGCTCCCCCCGGGGGGGGCGGCACAGATACGCAGTATTTT. It specifies CSAPPGGGGTDTQYF.

The V call is TRBV5-4, the J call TRBJ2-5, with D possibly matching TRBD1 (6 bases). The CDR3 covers 17 residues. Germline CDR1 and CDR2: SGHNT and YYREEE (reference sequence). Trimming cost V 2 bases and J 5 bases, with 22 bases left between them. Written as DNA, the CDR3 is TGTGCCAGCAGCTTCGGCCAGGGGCCCCCTCAGGGGGAGACCCAGTACTTC. This translates into CASSFGQGPPQGETQYF. Based on the CDR3 plus reference TRBV5-4 and TRBJ2-5, the full variable domain is ETGVTQSPTHLIKTRGQQVTLRCSSQSGHNTVSWYQQALGQGPQFIFQYYREEENGRGNFPPRFSGLQFPNYSSELNVNALELDDSALYLCASSFGQGPPQGETQYFGPGTRLLVL.

The J gene is TRBJ2-2, the V gene TRBV5-4; 12 bases are a match to TRBD2. Germline V gives CDR1 SGHNT, CDR2 YYREEE (reference sequence). The V gene end was trimmed by 5 bases and the J gene end by 0 bases; junction bases not matched to a gene: 8. The CDR3 consists of 18 residues. For the CDR3, the DNA is TGTGCCAGCAGGATGGGGACTAGCGGGTTTTCGAACACCGGGGAGCTGTTTTTT. Translating gives CASRMGTSGFSNTGELFF. Together with reference TRBV5-4 and TRBJ2-2, the CDR3 gives the full variable domain: ETGVTQSPTHLIKTRGQQVTLRCSSQSGHNTVSWYQQALGQGPQFIFQYYREEENGRGNFPPRFSGLQFPNYSSELNVNALELDDSALYLCASRMGTSGFSNTGELFFGEGSRLTVL.

This clonotype has only a few counts. The chain employs TRBV21-1 and TRBJ2-1; the table's TRBD1 call for D was not verified on the DNA. TRBV21-1 is assigned pseudogene status. The CDR3 is 15 residues long. In DNA form, the CDR3 reads TGTGCCAATTGGGGTATCCAGGGTACCTACAATGAGCAGTTCTTC. Protein product: CANWGIQGTYNEQFF.

This chain uses TRBV10-3 with TRBJ1-1, with a tentative D call TRBD1 (5 bases). Germline lookup yields CDR1 ENHRY and CDR2 SYGVKD. The CDR3 is made up of 13 amino acids. Trimming shortened V by 3 bases and J by 4 bases, and 9 bases separated the two germline ends. This chain's CDR3 is CAISEGVGTEAFF. The CDR3 DNA follows: TGTGCCATCAGTGAAGGGGTTGGCACTGAAGCTTTCTTT.

This clonotype was observed a few times. The chain has TRBV12-3 or TRBV12-4 and TRBJ2-2; D may match TRBD1 or TRBD2 (5 bases each). The CDR3 covers 16 residues. V was trimmed by 6 bases and J by 5 bases, leaving 19 bases between them. The CDR3 sequence: CASRTADGARTGELFF. CDR3 coding DNA: TGTGCCAGCAGGACAGCCGACGGGGCTCGGACCGGGGAGCTGTTTTTT.

The genes are TRBV4-1 and TRBJ2-3; TRBD1 or TRBD2 may be the D gene (5 bases each). CDR3 length: 17 residues. Germline V gene lookup returns CDR1 MGHRA and CDR2 YSYEKL. Trimming stripped 0 bases from V and 1 base from J, with 14 bases between. The CDR3 DNA follows: TGCGCCAGCAGCCAAGATTACGGGGCTACCGGCACAGATACGCAGTATTTT. It is translated as CASSQDYGATGTDTQYF.

This clonotype came up a few times. V and J are TRBV5-1 and TRBJ2-1, with 11 bases aligning to TRBD2. Unmatched junction bases numbered 4, after V lost 2 bases and J lost 6 bases. Germline assignment: CDR1 SGHRS and CDR2 YFSETQ. The CDR3 is 15 residues long. The CDR3 nucleotides are TGCGCCAGCAGCTTCCTGACTAGCGGGGTCAATGAGCAGTTCTTC. Translating gives CASSFLTSGVNEQFF. The variable domain in full, with the rest retrieved from reference TRBV5-1 and TRBJ2-1, is KAGVTQTPRYLIKTRGQQVTLSCSPISGHRSVSWYQQTPGQGLQFLFEYFSETQRNKGNFPGRFSGRQFSNSRSEMNVSTLELGDSALYLCASSFLTSGVNEQFFGPGTRLTVL.

This chain links TRBV18 with TRBJ1-1; 7 bases match TRBD1. Germline V gene data show CDR1 as KGHSH and CDR2 as LQKENI. The J segment lost 1 base and the V segment lost 5 bases, leaving 7 bases of the junction unmatched. The CDR3 extends over 15 amino acids. Here the CDR3 DNA reads TGTGCCAGCTCATCTCTTCAGGGGGGGAACACTGAAGCTTTCTTT. This translates into CASSSLQGGNTEAFF.

The CDR3 sequence is CASSVELDTQYF. Written as DNA, the CDR3 is TGTGCCAGCAGCGTAGAATTAGATACGCAGTATTTT. The chain recombines TRBV9 with TRBJ2-3; D remains unclear. Trimming pared 0 bases from V and 5 bases from J, leaving 4 bases between. CDR1 SGDLS and CDR2 YYNGEE come from the germline V gene. The CDR3 consists of 12 residues.

The V gene is TRBV25-1, the J gene TRBJ2-7; weak D call: TRBD2 (6 bases). Germline CDR1 MGHDK, CDR2 SYGVNS. The V and J ends lost 5 bases and 6 bases respectively, with 20 bases between them. The length of the CDR3 is 15 residues. The chain's CDR3 is CASSRLGGADGEQYF. CDR3 DNA sequence: TGTGCCAGCAGTCGTCTAGGAGGGGCTGATGGCGAGCAGTACTTC.

The CDR3: CASSRAKLTGNTIYF. The CDR3 coding sequence is TGTGCCAGCAGCCGGGCCAAATTAACTGGAAACACCATATATTTT. The chain is built from TRBV12-3 or TRBV12-4 and TRBJ1-3, with no clear D. The ends were cut back, 6 bases at V and 2 bases at J, with 14 bases in the middle. The CDR3 contains 15 residues.

This clonotype was seen a few times. CDR3 region: CASSQDEAGGWQGTDTQYF. CDR3 in DNA: TGTGCCAGCAGCCAAGATGAAGCGGGGGGCTGGCAGGGCACAGATACGCAGTATTTT. The rearrangement links TRBV4-2 to TRBJ2-3; 9 bases are a match to TRBD2. V was pared by 0 bases and J by 1 base, with 11 bases of the junction left unmatched. CDR3 length equals 19 residues. CDR1 LGHNA and CDR2 YNFKEQ come from the germline V gene.

The chain carries TRBV6-5 and TRBJ1-6, with D possibly TRBD1 on 5 matching bases. There are 15 residues in the CDR3. The V gene lost 4 bases and the J gene lost 6 bases, with 13 bases spanning the gap. Germline V gives CDR1 MNHEY, CDR2 SVGAGI. CDR3 in DNA: TGTGCCAGCAGTTTAGACAGCTTTCTTAATTCACCCCTCCACTTT. It specifies CASSLDSFLNSPLHF.

The table lists this clonotype with a few counts. This chain links TRBV5-1 with TRBJ2-1, with 12 bases fitting TRBD2. Germline V gene lookup returns CDR1 SGHRS and CDR2 YFSETQ. The CDR3 contains 18 residues. With 4 bases clipped from V and 0 bases from J, the junction kept 8 bases outside the gene matches. Here the CDR3 reads CASSTGLAGRSSYNEQFF. In DNA, the CDR3 is TGCGCCAGCAGCACTGGACTAGCGGGGAGAAGCTCCTACAATGAGCAGTTCTTC.

This clonotype has more than one count but fewer than ten. The chain is built from TRBV6-6 and TRBJ1-5; D not certain. Trimming shortened V by 2 bases and J by 9 bases, and 5 bases separated the two germline ends. Per germline, CDR1 MNHNY and CDR2 SVGAGI (reference sequence). The CDR3 is made up of 11 amino acids. The CDR3 DNA reads as TGTGCCAGCAGTTACCGAGGGCCCCAGCATTTT. Translated: CASSYRGPQHF.

V and J are TRBV6-1 and TRBJ2-7; 7 nucleotides agree with TRBD1. V was clipped by 5 bases and J by 2 bases; unmatched bases: 6. The CDR3 contains 14 residues. The V gene's germline CDR1 is MNHNS and CDR2 SASEGT. The CDR3 sequence: CASSRDSRTYEQYV. CDR3 bases: TGTGCCAGCAGTAGGGACAGTCGAACCTACGAGCAGTACGTC.

The V and J genes are TRBV12-3 or TRBV12-4 and TRBJ1-1, with 8 bases matching TRBD1. V shed 6 bases and J 2 bases; nucleotides not matched to a gene: 8. This CDR3 spans 15 amino acids. CDR3 DNA: TGTGCCAGCAGGGCTCGGGGACAGGTAAACACTGAAGCTTTCTTT. This sequence encodes CASRARGQVNTEAFF.

This clonotype was seen a handful of times. This rearrangement joins TRBV7-9 to TRBJ1-5, with 7 bases lining up with TRBD1. Unmatched junction bases numbered 5, after V lost 4 bases and J lost 5 bases. Germline V gene data show CDR1 as SEHNR and CDR2 as FQNEAQ (reference sequence). The CDR3 runs to 14 residues. Here the CDR3 DNA reads TGTGCCAGCAGCTCACAGGGGTCTCATCAGCCCCAGCATTTT. Amino acids: CASSSQGSHQPQHF.

This clonotype appeared a few times. The V call is TRBV4-3, the J call TRBJ2-7; D is unresolved. The germline V gene encodes CDR1 LGHNA and CDR2 YSLEER. The CDR3 spans 12 residues. V was cut by 8 bases and J by 2 bases, with 10 bases left in between. The CDR3 here is CASPERTYEQYV. The CDR3 DNA sequence: TGCGCCAGCCCAGAACGTACCTACGAGCAGTACGTC.